This T cell receptor (beta chain) was recovered during a study of cytomegalovirus exposure and HLA in healthy donors. As regards this clone: Its antigen is currently unknown.

V dropped 4 bases and J dropped 4 bases, with 14 bases sitting between them. This CDR3 contains 16 residues. Germline values: CDR1 MNHEY, CDR2 SVGAGI. Study outcomes and limitations: Three CMV-associated chains were confirmed in vitro to be specific for CMV antigens.

Assay used: immunoSEQ multiplex PCR; TCRdb lists only in-frame clones, some missing. The sample has approximately 150,000 clones, 70% to 90% seen once; the top ten hold 8.7%. The chain employs TRBV6-5 and TRBJ2-6, with D possibly being TRBD1 (5 bases). This sequence was found in a man between 18 and 29 years old in good health and CMV-seropositive. What was sequenced was PBMCs. CDR3 nucleotide sequence: TGTGCCAGCAGTTTAAAAGGGGCGTCGGGGGCCAACGTCCTGACTTTC. Translation: CASSLKGASGANVLTF.